These 13 T cell receptor beta chains were all obtained from the same sample, sequenced in a study of shared clonotypes between healthy human individuals. Libraries were prepared by immunoSEQ multiplex PCR; TCRdb keeps only in-frame clonotypes and omits some of them. Of 2.5 million or so clones detected, approximately 92% appear once; the ten largest clones hold about 0.13%. The sequenced material came from naive CD4+ T cells sorted from blood. This sample's subset: CD45RA+ positively selected. Receptors originate from a man aged 18 to 30 in good health.

The V gene is TRBV6-1, the J gene TRBJ1-3; D unclear. Germline CDR1 is MNHNS and CDR2 is SASEGT. V lost 1 base to trimming and J lost 0 bases, with 10 bases between them. The CDR3 contains 16 residues. CDR3 in DNA: TGTGCCAGCAGTGAAGTGAGCGTTTCCTCTGGAAACACCATATATTTT. As protein: CASSEVSVSSGNTIYF.

This rearrangement joins TRBV4-3 to TRBJ1-2; D not certain. Germline assignment: CDR1 LGHNA and CDR2 YSLEER. This CDR3 comprises 15 residues. V gave up 4 bases and J gave up 0 bases, with 12 bases separating them. CDR3 sequence reads: CASSLLKGSNYGYTF. Written as DNA, the CDR3 is TGCGCCAGCAGCCTCTTGAAAGGATCTAACTATGGCTACACCTTC.

The rearrangement links TRBV27 to TRBJ2-7, with a tentative D call TRBD1 (6 bases). The germline V gene encodes CDR1 MNHEY and CDR2 SMNVEV (reference sequence). With 6 bases removed from V and 3 bases from J, the gap between germline ends came to 15 bases. The CDR3 sequence is 14 residues long. The CDR3 bases are TGTGCCAGCAGCCGCACTGGACAGAGCTACGAGCAGTACTTC. This codes for CASSRTGQSYEQYF.

J is TRBJ2-5 and V is TRBV4-3; TRBD2 agrees at 11 bases. Losses at the gene ends were 0 bases for V and 4 bases for J; bases not matched to a gene: 7. The CDR3 runs to 17 residues. CDR1 is LGHNA and CDR2 is YSLEER in the germline V gene. The CDR3 here is CASSQEFGLAGPETQYF. For the CDR3, the DNA is TGCGCCAGCAGCCAAGAATTCGGACTAGCGGGCCCAGAGACCCAGTACTTC.

This rearrangement joins TRBV6-5 to TRBJ2-3; 8 nucleotides line up with TRBD2. Germline CDR1 and CDR2: MNHEY and SVGAGI. This CDR3 has 14 amino acids. Trimming cost V 6 bases and J 4 bases; bases outside gene matches: 6. CDR3 region: CASRAAGAADTQYF. The CDR3 bases are TGTGCCAGCAGAGCAGCGGGAGCCGCAGATACGCAGTATTTT.

This sequence joins TRBV7-2 and TRBJ2-7; D might be TRBD1 or TRBD2, each matching 5 bases. Germline assignment: CDR1 SGHTA and CDR2 FQGNSA. The CDR3 is made up of 16 amino acids. The ends were cut back, 2 bases at V and 3 bases at J, with 17 bases in the middle. The CDR3 is CASSLYGVGDHYEQYF. In DNA form, the CDR3 reads TGTGCCAGCAGCTTATATGGGGTGGGGGACCACTACGAGCAGTACTTC.

The chain combines TRBV6-5 with TRBJ2-5; the D is unclear. V was cut by 2 bases and J by 5 bases, with 12 bases left in between. This CDR3 is 14 amino acids long. Germline values: CDR1 MNHEY, CDR2 SVGAGI. CDR3 DNA sequence: TGTGCCAGCAGTTACCGGGTCAGTACGGAGACCCAGTACTTC. Translated, it gives CASSYRVSTETQYF.

The V gene is TRBV30, the J gene TRBJ2-3; tentatively, D is TRBD1 or TRBD2 (5 bases each). The CDR3 has 14 amino acids. Germline V CDR1 and CDR2: GTSNPN, SVGIG (reference sequence). The V and J ends lost 1 base and 3 bases respectively, with 11 bases between them. CDR3 sequence reads: CAWSASGGTDTQYF. For the CDR3, the DNA is TGTGCCTGGAGTGCATCTGGGGGTACAGATACGCAGTATTTT.

The chain couples TRBV5-8 to TRBJ2-7; D perhaps matches TRBD2 (6 bases). The CDR3 is made up of 13 amino acids. Germline lookup yields CDR1 SGHTS and CDR2 YDEGEE. Trimming cost V 10 bases and J 2 bases, with 16 bases left between them. The CDR3 sequence: CAGRRAGPYEQYF. CDR3 coding DNA: TGTGCCGGGAGGAGGGCGGGCCCCTACGAGCAGTACTTC.

The CDR3 sequence: CASRAALDYGNTIYF. In DNA, the CDR3 is TGTGCCAGCAGAGCAGCGCTAGACTATGGAAACACCATATATTTT. The J gene is TRBJ1-3, the V gene TRBV6-5; D ambiguous. Trimming left V 6 bases short and J 3 bases short, with 15 bases between. The CDR3 is 15 amino acids. Germline V CDR1 and CDR2: MNHEY, SVGAGI.

The rearrangement joins TRBV11-2 to TRBJ2-7, with D possibly called TRBD1 or TRBD2 (5 bases each). Trimming took off 4 bases at V and 7 bases at J, with 32 bases between the two ends. This CDR3 comprises 19 residues. The germline gives CDR1 SGHAT, CDR2 FQNNGV. DNA of the CDR3: TGTGCCAGCAGCTCCAGCCACACCCCCCGGGGCGATCCCTACGTGGAGCAGTACTTC. It is translated as CASSSSHTPRGDPYVEQYF.

The chain couples TRBV11-2 to TRBJ2-7, with 7 bases fitting TRBD1. The CDR3 sequence is 17 residues long. From germline, CDR1 is SGHAT and CDR2 FQNNGV. V was pared by 5 bases and J by 0 bases, with 13 bases of the junction left unmatched. The CDR3 nucleotides are TGTGCCAGCAGCCCAGGTACAAGGACAGGTTTCTCCTACGAGCAGTACTTC. Translating gives CASSPGTRTGFSYEQYF.

The rearrangement links TRBV6-1 to TRBJ1-2; a possible D gene is TRBD1 (6 bases). Germline V lookup: CDR1 MNHNS, CDR2 SASEGT. CDR3 length equals 17 residues. The V gene lost 4 bases and the J gene lost 1 base, with 19 bases spanning the gap. CDR3 residues: CASSANPGTPHNYGYTF. CDR3 sequence (DNA): TGTGCCAGCAGTGCGAACCCCGGGACACCACATAACTATGGCTACACCTTC.